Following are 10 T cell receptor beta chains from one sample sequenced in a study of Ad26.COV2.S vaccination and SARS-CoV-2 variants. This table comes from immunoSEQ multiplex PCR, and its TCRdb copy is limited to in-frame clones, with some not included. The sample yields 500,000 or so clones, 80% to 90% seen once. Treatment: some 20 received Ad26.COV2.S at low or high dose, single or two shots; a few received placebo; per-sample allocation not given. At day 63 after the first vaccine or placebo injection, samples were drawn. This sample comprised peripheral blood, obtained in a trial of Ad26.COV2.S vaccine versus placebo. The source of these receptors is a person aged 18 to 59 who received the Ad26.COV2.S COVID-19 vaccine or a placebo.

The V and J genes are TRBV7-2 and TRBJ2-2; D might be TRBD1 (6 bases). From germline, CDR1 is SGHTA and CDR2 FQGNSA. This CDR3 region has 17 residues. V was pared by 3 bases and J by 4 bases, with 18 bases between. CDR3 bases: TGTGCCAGCAGCTTCGGCCGGACAGCTATACTCACCGGGGAGCTGTTTTTT. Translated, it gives CASSFGRTAILTGELFF.

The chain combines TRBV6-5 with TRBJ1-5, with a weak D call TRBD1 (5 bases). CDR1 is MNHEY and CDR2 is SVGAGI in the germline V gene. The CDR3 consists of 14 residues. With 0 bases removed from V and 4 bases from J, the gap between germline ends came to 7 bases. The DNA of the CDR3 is TGTGCCAGCAGTTACTCCAGGGCGAATCAGCCCCAGCATTTT. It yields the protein CASSYSRANQPQHF.

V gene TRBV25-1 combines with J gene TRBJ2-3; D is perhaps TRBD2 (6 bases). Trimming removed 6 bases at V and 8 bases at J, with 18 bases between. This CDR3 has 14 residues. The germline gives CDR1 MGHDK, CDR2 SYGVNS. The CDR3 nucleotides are TGTGCCAGCAGCGATCCCCGCGGGACCCGTACGCAGTATTTT. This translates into CASSDPRGTRTQYF. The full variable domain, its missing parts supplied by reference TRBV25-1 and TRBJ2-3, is EADIYQTPRYLVIGTGKKITLECSQTMGHDKMYWYQQDPGMELHLIHYSYGVNSTEKGDLSSESTVSRIRTEHFPLTLESARPSHTSQYLCASSDPRGTRTQYFGPGTRLTVL.

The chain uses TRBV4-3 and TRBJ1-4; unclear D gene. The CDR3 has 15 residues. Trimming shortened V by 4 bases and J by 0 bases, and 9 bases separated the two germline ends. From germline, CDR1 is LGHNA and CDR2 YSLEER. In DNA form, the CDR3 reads TGCGCCAGCAGCCCAACCTTTGCAACTAATGAAAAACTGTTTTTT. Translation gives CASSPTFATNEKLFF.

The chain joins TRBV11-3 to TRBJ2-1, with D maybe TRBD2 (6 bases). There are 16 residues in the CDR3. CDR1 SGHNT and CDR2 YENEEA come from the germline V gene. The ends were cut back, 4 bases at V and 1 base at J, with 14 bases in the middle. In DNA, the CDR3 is TGTGCCAGCAGCTCGAGGGGCCGGGGGTCCTACAATGAGCAGTTCTTC. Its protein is CASSSRGRGSYNEQFF. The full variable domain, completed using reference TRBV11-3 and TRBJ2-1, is EAGVVQSPRYKIIEKKQPVAFWCNPISGHNTLYWYLQNLGQGPELLIRYENEEAVDDSQLPKDRFSAERLKGVDSTLKIQPAELGDSAVYLCASSSRGRGSYNEQFFGPGTRLTVL.

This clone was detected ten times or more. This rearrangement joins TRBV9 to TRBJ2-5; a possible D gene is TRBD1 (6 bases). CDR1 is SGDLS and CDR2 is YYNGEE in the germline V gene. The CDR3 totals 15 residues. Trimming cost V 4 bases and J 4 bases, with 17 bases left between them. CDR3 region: CASSLTGNGAETQYF. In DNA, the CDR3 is TGTGCCAGCAGCCTCACAGGGAATGGGGCAGAGACCCAGTACTTC. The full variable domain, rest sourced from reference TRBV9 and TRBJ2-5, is DSGVTQTPKHLITATGQRVTLRCSPRSGDLSVYWYQQSLDQGLQFLIQYYNGEERAKGNILERFSAQQFPDLHSELNLSSLELGDSALYFCASSLTGNGAETQYFGPGTRLLVL.

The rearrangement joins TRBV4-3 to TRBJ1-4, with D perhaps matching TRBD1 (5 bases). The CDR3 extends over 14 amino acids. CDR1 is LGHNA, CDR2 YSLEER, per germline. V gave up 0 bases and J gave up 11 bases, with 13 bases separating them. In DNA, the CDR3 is TGCGCCAGCAGCCAAGATACAAGGGGAGGGAAACTGTTTTTT. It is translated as CASSQDTRGGKLFF.

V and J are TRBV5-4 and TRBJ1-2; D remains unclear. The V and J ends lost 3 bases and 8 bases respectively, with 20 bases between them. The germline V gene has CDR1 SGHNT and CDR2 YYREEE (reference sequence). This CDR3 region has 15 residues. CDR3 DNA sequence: TGTGCCAGCAGCTCCCTGGGCGGAGGCGGACGGGGCTACACCTTC. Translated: CASSSLGGGGRGYTF.

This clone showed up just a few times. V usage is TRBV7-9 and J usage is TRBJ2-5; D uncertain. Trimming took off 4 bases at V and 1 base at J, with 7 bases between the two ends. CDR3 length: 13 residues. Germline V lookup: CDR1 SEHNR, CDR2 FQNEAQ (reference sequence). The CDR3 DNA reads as TGTGCCAGCAGCTCACGTCTCCAAGAGACCCAGTACTTC. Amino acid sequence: CASSSRLQETQYF.

CDR3 sequence: CASTLRGKAGGETQYF. CDR3 bases: TGTGCCAGCACCCTAAGGGGAAAAGCGGGAGGAGAGACCCAGTACTTC. The chain has TRBV7-9 and TRBJ2-5; 9 bases map to TRBD2. There are 16 residues in the CDR3. Trimming took 7 bases from V and 4 from J; bases not matched to a gene: 13. Germline V CDR1 and CDR2: SEHNR, FQNEAQ (reference sequence).